The entry below gives a single TCR beta chain sequence along with its context. No antigen is known for it. One end of the junction fails to match germline, which may point to a read error. Then a second PCR, running roughly 6 to 12 cycles, was carried out with a sample-barcoded 5' primer and a J-beta primer mix. MiXCR, applied by TCRdb to the 5' RACE reads, yields one record per CDR3 protein. The repertoire includes 2 million or so distinct CDR3 sequences, around half of them detected once, and 2.1% sits in the top ten. Each donor had about 9.6 milliliters of peripheral blood drawn. This sample is drawn from a study of blood T cells in healthy people across ages. The study, taken as a whole, reports: Bulk PBMC profiling left naive and antigen-experienced comparisons inconclusive.

Sequenced input: blood. This sequence was found in a middle-aged woman in good health.

The CDR3 region has the DNA TGTACCAGCAGCGGACAGGACACAGATACGCAGTATTTT. It encodes CTSSGQDTDTQYF. The V gene is TRBV6-1, the J gene TRBJ2-3; 7 nucleotides match TRBD1. The CDR3 contains 13 residues. From germline, CDR1 is MNHNS and CDR2 SASEGT.